These T cell receptor beta chains were read from a single sample in a study of cytomegalovirus exposure and HLA in healthy donors. Sequenced by immunoSEQ multiplex PCR; TCRdb stores in-frame clones only, minus some. In the table there are more than 80,000 clones, about 71% of which are singletons. The sample comprised PBMCs. These receptors all stem from a boy aged 5 to 17 in good health and CMV-seronegative. CDR3s include the opening cysteine and the closing phenylalanine or tryptophan. The D gene is left open where the match is weak. Size values are once, few and many counts, or a class for expanded clones, and some rows have none.

clone_size	v_call	j_call	d_call	cdr3_aa	cdr3_nt
NA	TRBV19	TRBJ1-1	TRBD1	CASSRAGGGGTEAFF	TGTGCCAGTAGTAGGGCAGGGGGCGGTGGCACTGAAGCTTTCTTT
few	TRBV2	TRBJ2-3	TRBD1	CASSGQGAKRADTQYF	TGTGCCAGCAGTGGACAGGGGGCTAAGCGTGCAGATACGCAGTATTTT
few	TRBV6-6	TRBJ1-4	TRBD1	CASRRQGLRWFF	TGTGCCAGCAGGAGACAGGGATTAAGGTGGTTTTTT
NA	TRBV15	TRBJ1-2	NA	CATSRDRGGYGYTF	TGTGCCACCAGCAGAGACCGAGGGGGCTATGGCTACACCTTC
NA	TRBV5-4	TRBJ2-7	NA	CASSPGLLPYEQYF	TGTGCCAGCAGCCCGGGACTCCTGCCCTACGAGCAGTACTTC
few	TRBV30	TRBJ2-3	TRBD2	CAGWGLASTDTQYF	TGTGCCGGTTGGGGACTAGCTAGCACAGATACGCAGTATTTT
few	TRBV4-1	TRBJ2-1	TRBD1	CASSQPPDRGGYNEQFF	TGCGCCAGCAGCCAACCCCCGGACAGGGGAGGATACAATGAGCAGTTCTTC
NA	TRBV10-3	TRBJ2-3	TRBD1	CATDRDPTDTQYF	TGTGCCACAGACAGGGATCCCACAGATACGCAGTATTTT
NA	TRBV19	TRBJ1-6	NA	CASSDRFNSPLHF	TGTGCCAGTTCGGACAGATTTAATTCACCCCTCCACTTT
NA	TRBV30	TRBJ1-5	NA	CAWSVGGLGQPQHF	TGTGCCTGGAGTGTCGGCGGGTTGGGGCAGCCCCAGCATTTT
NA	TRBV5-1	TRBJ1-4	NA	CASSFGGLFQKLFF	TGCGCCAGCAGCTTCGGAGGCCTTTTTCAAAAACTGTTTTTT
NA	TRBV27	TRBJ2-7	NA	CASSLRIESGSSYEQYF	TGTGCCAGCAGTTTACGCATCGAAAGCGGAAGCTCCTACGAGCAGTACTTC
NA	TRBV30	TRBJ1-6	NA	CAWTPGGGPPLHF	TGTGCCTGGACCCCCGGGGGGGGGCCACCCCTCCACTTT
few	TRBV9	TRBJ2-5	TRBD2	CASSPGTSGILETQYF	TGTGCCAGCAGCCCAGGGACTAGCGGGATTTTGGAGACCCAGTACTTC
NA	TRBV4-1	TRBJ1-2	NA	CASSQESLFTGYTF	TGCGCCAGCAGCCAAGAATCCCTATTCACGGGCTACACCTTC
NA	TRBV4-3	TRBJ1-1	NA	CASSQGGGMNTEAFF	TGCGCCAGCAGCCAAGGGGGCGGGATGAACACTGAAGCTTTCTTT
NA	TRBV19	TRBJ2-1	NA	CASSPGHNIGEQFF	TGTGCCAGTAGCCCGGGTCACAACATCGGGGAGCAGTTCTTC
NA	TRBV7-3	TRBJ2-1	TRBD2	CASSLRGLVSYNEQFF	TGTGCCAGCAGCTTAAGGGGACTAGTATCCTACAATGAGCAGTTCTTC
NA	TRBV2	TRBJ1-1	TRBD1	CASRLGQGATEAFF	TGTGCCAGCAGACTCGGACAGGGGGCGACTGAAGCTTTCTTT
NA	TRBV13	TRBJ1-1	TRBD1	CASSHQNIRDRGGTEAFF	TGTGCCAGCAGCCATCAAAACATTCGGGACAGGGGGGGCACTGAAGCTTTCTTT
NA	TRBV2	TRBJ1-1	NA	CASGELNTEAFF	TGTGCCAGCGGAGAGCTGAACACTGAAGCTTTCTTT
NA	TRBV19	TRBJ2-7	TRBD2	CASSIPRTSWYEQYF	TGTGCCAGTAGTATACCGCGGACTAGCTGGTACGAGCAGTACTTC
NA	TRBV5-1	TRBJ2-1	NA	CASSPQGTANGEQFF	TGCGCCAGCAGCCCCCAGGGTACGGCGAATGGTGAGCAGTTCTTC
NA	TRBV11-3	TRBJ1-4	TRBD1	CASSSDREREKLFF	TGTGCCAGCAGCTCCGACAGGGAACGCGAAAAACTGTTTTTT
NA	TRBV5-6	TRBJ1-1	NA	CASSNPTGNTEAFF	TGTGCCAGCAGCAACCCGACAGGGAACACTGAAGCTTTCTTT
NA	TRBV4-1	TRBJ1-2	NA	CASRRPGDGYTF	TGCGCCAGCAGACGTCCAGGGGATGGCTACACCTTC
NA	TRBV5-6	TRBJ1-4	NA	CASSLVIDSEKLFF	TGTGCCAGCAGCCTGGTTATTGACAGTGAAAAACTGTTTTTT
NA	TRBV2	TRBJ2-7	TRBD1	CASRTGQGSLEQYF	TGTGCCAGCAGAACGGGACAGGGATCCTTGGAGCAGTACTTC
NA	TRBV7-2	TRBJ2-3	TRBD2	CASSLWGGGTASSTDTQYF	TGTGCCAGCAGCTTATGGGGCGGGGGGACCGCCTCTAGCACAGATACGCAGTATTTT
NA	TRBV6-5	TRBJ2-7	NA	CASSYSLSSYEQYF	TGTGCCAGCAGTTACTCCTTGAGCTCCTACGAGCAGTACTTC
NA	TRBV19	TRBJ2-7	TRBD2	CASRRTSGVYEQYF	TGTGCCAGTAGACGGACTAGCGGGGTCTACGAGCAGTACTTC
few	TRBV7-2	TRBJ2-5	NA	CASSLGIMATEGWETQYF	TGTGCCAGCAGCTTAGGAATTATGGCCACGGAGGGATGGGAGACCCAGTACTTC
NA	TRBV5-1	TRBJ2-1	NA	CASSLGGEQFF	TGCGCCAGCAGCTTGGGAGGTGAGCAGTTCTTC
NA	TRBV13	TRBJ2-7	TRBD2	CASSAGTSGGEQYF	TGTGCCAGCAGCGCGGGGACTAGCGGGGGGGAGCAGTACTTC
NA	TRBV18	TRBJ1-4	NA	CASSPQGPTTNEKLFF	TGTGCCAGCTCACCACAGGGGCCCACAACTAATGAAAAACTGTTTTTT
once	TRBV11-2	TRBJ2-5	NA	CASSLAGPRRVETQYF	TGTGCCAGCAGCTTAGCGGGACCCCGGAGGGTAGAGACCCAGTACTTC
NA	TRBV28	TRBJ2-1	TRBD2	CASSLLAGVTGEQFF	TGTGCCAGCAGTTTGCTAGCGGGAGTTACGGGCGAGCAGTTCTTC
NA	TRBV10-3	TRBJ1-5	NA	CASNSGGNQPQHF	TGTGCCTCGAACTCGGGGGGCAATCAGCCCCAGCATTTT
NA	TRBV30	TRBJ2-7	NA	CAWSLSAEQYF	TGTGCCTGGAGTTTGAGTGCGGAGCAGTACTTC
NA	TRBV11-3	TRBJ2-2	NA	CASSLDRAGELFF	TGTGCCAGCAGCTTAGACAGGGCCGGGGAGCTGTTTTTT
NA	TRBV13	TRBJ2-3	TRBD2	CASSQLAGGPDTQYF	TGTGCCAGCAGCCAACTAGCGGGAGGGCCAGATACGCAGTATTTT
NA	TRBV19	TRBJ2-7	NA	CASSIVASSGDSAVGQYF	TGTGCCAGTAGTATCGTGGCCTCATCAGGGGATTCTGCGGTGGGGCAGTACTTC
NA	TRBV7-2	TRBJ1-1	NA	CASSLVYGASEAFF	TGTGCCAGCAGCTTAGTATATGGGGCGTCTGAAGCTTTCTTT
NA	TRBV11-1	TRBJ1-2	NA	CASSLDPTESYGYTF	TGTGCCAGCAGCTTAGACCCGACAGAATCCTATGGCTACACCTTC
NA	TRBV5-1	TRBJ2-6	TRBD1	CASKGTGSSGANVLTF	TGCGCCAGCAAAGGGACAGGATCCTCTGGGGCCAACGTCCTGACTTTC
few	TRBV2	TRBJ2-2	TRBD1	CASSGQGAIGELFF	TGTGCCAGCAGTGGACAGGGGGCAATCGGGGAGCTGTTTTTT
NA	TRBV6-5	TRBJ2-7	TRBD1	CASRTGALGNEQYF	TGTGCCAGCAGAACAGGGGCCTTAGGGAACGAGCAGTACTTC
NA	TRBV10-1	TRBJ2-3	NA	CATQGGRTDTQYF	TGCGCCACCCAAGGAGGTCGCACAGATACGCAGTATTTT
few	TRBV28	TRBJ1-5	NA	CASSLPRSNQPQHF	TGTGCCAGCAGTTTACCCAGGAGCAATCAGCCCCAGCATTTT